The 6 T cell receptor beta chains reported below all come from one sample, sequenced in a study of PD-1 blockade in classical Hodgkin lymphoma. Regarding time point: cycle 4 day 1 (C4D1), after less than 7 weeks of nivolumab. Every patient experienced relapse after autologous stem cell transplantation, and brentuximab vedotin exposure varied. Here immunoSEQ multiplex PCR was the method, and the copy in TCRdb shows in-frame clones only, minus some. The sample contains about 31,000 clones, approximately 85% of which appear only once. Material: peripheral blood mononuclear cells (PBMCs), obtained before the fourth cycle of nivolumab. The receptors were gathered from a human donor with classical Hodgkin lymphoma.

This chain joins TRBV19 and TRBJ2-2; the D is unclear. Trimming left V 6 bases short and J 6 bases short, with 14 bases between. CDR3 length equals 14 residues. CDR1 is LNHDA, CDR2 SQIVND, per germline (reference sequence). The CDR3 region is CASSYKGASGELFF. In DNA form, the CDR3 reads TGTGCCAGTAGCTACAAGGGTGCGTCCGGGGAGCTGTTTTTT. Full variable domain (remainder filled in from reference TRBV19 and TRBJ2-2): DGGITQSPKYLFRKEGQNVTLSCEQNLNHDAMYWYRQDPGQGLRLIYYSQIVNDFQKGDIAEGYSVSREKKESFPLTVTSAQKNPTAFYLCASSYKGASGELFFGEGSRLTVL.

This clone was picked up a small number of times. V usage is TRBV29-1 and J usage is TRBJ1-2; TRBD1 matches at 7 bases. The germline V gene encodes CDR1 SQVTM and CDR2 ANQGSEA. Losses at the gene ends were 6 bases for V and 2 bases for J; bases not matched to a gene: 9. This CDR3 spans 14 amino acids. The CDR3 DNA follows: TGCAGCGTGGAAACAATACAGGGGAACTATGGCTACACCTTC. Translation: CSVETIQGNYGYTF.

This chain links TRBV28 with TRBJ2-3; TRBD1 matches at 10 bases. The CDR3 is 14 amino acids. The junction had 2 bases not matched to a gene; V was cut back by 3 bases and J by 5 bases. Germline loops: CDR1 MDHEN, CDR2 SYDVKM. CDR3 coding DNA: TGTGCCAGCAGTTTCGGACAGGGGGGAGATACGCAGTATTTT. Translation: CASSFGQGGDTQYF. The full variable domain, with the rest looked up from reference TRBV28 and TRBJ2-3, is DVKVTQSSRYLVKRTGEKVFLECVQDMDHENMFWYRQDPGLGLRLIYFSYDVKMKEKGDIPEGYSVSREKKERFSLILESASTNQTSMYLCASSFGQGGDTQYFGPGTRLTVL.

CDR3 region: CASSLIANTEAFF. DNA for the CDR3: TGTGCCAGCAGCTTAATAGCGAACACTGAAGCTTTCTTT. J is TRBJ1-1 and V is TRBV7-3; D is unresolved. Germline CDR1 SGHTA, CDR2 FQGTGA. CDR3 length: 13 amino acids. V was clipped by 1 base and J by 1 base, with 4 bases between them.

CDR3 coding DNA: TGTGCCAGTAGTATTTCGGGGCTGAACACTGAAGCTTTCTTT. Its translation is CASSISGLNTEAFF. The V gene is TRBV19, the J gene TRBJ1-1, with D possibly being TRBD1 (5 bases). The V end was cut by 3 bases, the J end by 0 bases, with 8 bases between. Germline CDR1 LNHDA, CDR2 SQIVND (reference sequence). This CDR3 is built from 14 residues.

This clone turned up a few times. The genes are TRBV5-4 and TRBJ2-7; D is unresolved. The germline CDR1 and CDR2 sequences are SGHNT and YYREEE (reference sequence). V was clipped by 0 bases and J by 0 bases, with 13 bases between them. This CDR3 contains 16 residues. CDR3 DNA: TGTGCCAGCAGCTTGGCTGAAATGGGTAGCTCCTACGAGCAGTACGTC. It codes for CASSLAEMGSSYEQYV.